This record looks at one T cell receptor beta chain sequence and its context. The antigen is undetermined. The method was immunoSEQ multiplex PCR; TCRdb's version includes in-frame clones alone and lacks a portion of them. The sample contains about 21,000 clones, over 75% of which appear only once. CDR1 is SEHNR, CDR2 FQNEAQ, per germline (reference sequence). This CDR3 has 15 amino acids. V lost 1 base, J lost 3 bases, and 12 bases lay in between. The data are from a study of T cells in localized non-small cell lung cancer. Study-level findings and limits: It was uninvolved adjacent lung that showed the highest T cell clonality, exceeding tumor.

The origin of this receptor is a male donor older than 55 with stage II lung adenocarcinoma. The J gene is TRBJ1-1, the V gene TRBV7-9; D is unclear. The sequences come from peripheral blood mononuclear cells, collected before any cancer treatment. This CDR3 reads CASSLVDFLDTEAFF. The CDR3, as DNA: TGTGCCAGCAGCTTAGTCGACTTCCTGGACACTGAAGCTTTCTTT.